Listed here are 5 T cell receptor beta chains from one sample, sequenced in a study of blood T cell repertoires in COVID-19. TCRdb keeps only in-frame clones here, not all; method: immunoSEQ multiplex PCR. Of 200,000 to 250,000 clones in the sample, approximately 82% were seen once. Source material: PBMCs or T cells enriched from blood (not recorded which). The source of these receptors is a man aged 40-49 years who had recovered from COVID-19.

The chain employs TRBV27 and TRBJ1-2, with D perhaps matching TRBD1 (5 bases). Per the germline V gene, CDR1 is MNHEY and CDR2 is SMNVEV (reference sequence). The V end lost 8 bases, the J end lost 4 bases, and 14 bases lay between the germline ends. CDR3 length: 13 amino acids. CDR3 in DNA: TGTGCCAGCGGGAGGGGCGTCAGCTATGGCTACACCTTC. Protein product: CASGRGVSYGYTF.

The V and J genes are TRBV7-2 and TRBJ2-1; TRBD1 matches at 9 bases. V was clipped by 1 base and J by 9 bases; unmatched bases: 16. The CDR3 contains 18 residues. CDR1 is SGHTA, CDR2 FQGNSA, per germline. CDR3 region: CASSLGRDRDRVGSEQFF. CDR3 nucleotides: TGTGCCAGCAGCTTAGGGAGAGACCGGGACAGGGTCGGTAGTGAGCAGTTCTTC.

CDR3 region: CASSLNRGSGGYTF. In DNA, the CDR3 is TGCGCCAGCAGCTTGAACAGGGGCTCGGGTGGCTACACCTTC. The chain employs TRBV5-1 and TRBJ1-2; 7 nucleotides align to TRBD1. CDR1 and CDR2 from the germline V gene are SGHRS and YFSETQ. J was trimmed by 7 bases and V by 1 base; bases with no gene match: 7. This CDR3 is built from 14 residues.

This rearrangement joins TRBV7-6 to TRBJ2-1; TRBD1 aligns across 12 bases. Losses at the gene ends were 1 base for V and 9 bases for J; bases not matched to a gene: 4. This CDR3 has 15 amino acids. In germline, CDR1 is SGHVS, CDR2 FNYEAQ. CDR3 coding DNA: TGTGCCAGCAGCTTAGTAGGGACAGGGGGCAGTGAGCAGTTCTTC. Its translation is CASSLVGTGGSEQFF.

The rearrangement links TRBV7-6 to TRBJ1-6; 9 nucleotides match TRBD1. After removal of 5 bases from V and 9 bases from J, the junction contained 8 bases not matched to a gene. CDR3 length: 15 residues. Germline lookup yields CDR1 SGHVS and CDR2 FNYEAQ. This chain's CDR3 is CASSKGGTGFSPLHF. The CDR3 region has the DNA TGTGCCAGCAGCAAGGGGGGGACAGGGTTTTCACCCCTCCACTTT.